This TCR beta chain is from a study of blood T cell repertoires in COVID-19. The data were produced by immunoSEQ multiplex PCR, yet TCRdb's version contains in-frame clones alone and is incomplete. The sample consists of roughly 250,000 clones, around 89% of them appearing once. The V gene end was trimmed by 4 bases and the J gene end by 6 bases; junction bases not matched to a gene: 6. The CDR3 is 14 residues long. From germline, CDR1 is SGHNT and CDR2 YYREEE (reference sequence). Material: peripheral blood. The TCR comes from a woman aged 40 to 50 with acute or convalescent COVID-19. V and J are TRBV5-4 and TRBJ2-3; 9 bases are a match to TRBD2. Here the CDR3 DNA reads TGTGCCAGCAGCCCGGGACTAGCCGGCGATACGCAGTATTTT. As protein: CASSPGLAGDTQYF. Full variable domain (outside the CDR3, taken from reference TRBV5-4 and TRBJ2-3): ETGVTQSPTHLIKTRGQQVTLRCSSQSGHNTVSWYQQALGQGPQFIFQYYREEENGRGNFPPRFSGLQFPNYSSELNVNALELDDSALYLCASSPGLAGDTQYFGPGTRLTVL.